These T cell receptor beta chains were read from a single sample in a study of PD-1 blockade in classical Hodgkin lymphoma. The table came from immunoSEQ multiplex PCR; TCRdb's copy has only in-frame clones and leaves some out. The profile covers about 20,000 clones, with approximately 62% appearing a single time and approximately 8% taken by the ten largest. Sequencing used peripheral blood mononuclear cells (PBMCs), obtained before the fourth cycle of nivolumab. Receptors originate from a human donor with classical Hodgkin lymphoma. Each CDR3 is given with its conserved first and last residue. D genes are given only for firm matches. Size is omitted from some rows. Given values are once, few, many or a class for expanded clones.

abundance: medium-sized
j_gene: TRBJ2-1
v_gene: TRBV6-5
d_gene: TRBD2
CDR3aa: CASSGGGKTYNEQFF
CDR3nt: TGTGCCAGCAGCGGGGGGGGAAAGACCTACAATGAGCAGTTCTTC

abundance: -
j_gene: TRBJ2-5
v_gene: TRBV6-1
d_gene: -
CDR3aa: CASSAGVLETQYF
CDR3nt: TGTGCCAGCAGTGCTGGGGTGTTGGAGACCCAGTACTTC

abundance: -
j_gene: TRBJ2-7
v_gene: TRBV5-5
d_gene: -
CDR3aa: CASSLGLFYEQYF
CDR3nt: TGTGCCAGCAGCTTGGGGCTATTCTACGAGCAGTACTTC

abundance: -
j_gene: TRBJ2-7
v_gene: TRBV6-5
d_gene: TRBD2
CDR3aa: CASSYGGEPYEQYF
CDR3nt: TGTGCCAGCAGTTACGGGGGGGAACCCTACGAGCAGTACTTC

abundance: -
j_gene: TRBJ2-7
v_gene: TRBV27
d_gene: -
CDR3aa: CASSLIPQGGEQYF
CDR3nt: TGTGCCAGCAGTTTAATTCCCCAAGGGGGCGAGCAGTACTTC

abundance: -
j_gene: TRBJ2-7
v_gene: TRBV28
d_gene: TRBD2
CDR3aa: CASSLRAGDYEQYF
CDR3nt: TGTGCCAGCAGTTTAAGAGCGGGGGACTACGAGCAGTACTTC

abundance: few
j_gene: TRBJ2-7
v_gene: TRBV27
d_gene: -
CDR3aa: CASSLSYEQYF
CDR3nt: TGTGCCAGCAGTTTATCGTACGAGCAGTACTTC

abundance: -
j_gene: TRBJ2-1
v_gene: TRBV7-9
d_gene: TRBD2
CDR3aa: CASSGVAGGEKSYNEQFF
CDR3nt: TGTGCCAGCAGCGGAGTAGCGGGAGGGGAGAAATCCTACAATGAGCAGTTCTTC

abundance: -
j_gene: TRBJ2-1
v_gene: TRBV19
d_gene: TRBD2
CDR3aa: CASSIGGGLAGGDSEQFF
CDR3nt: TGTGCCAGTAGTATAGGTGGGGGGCTAGCGGGAGGGGATAGTGAGCAGTTCTTC

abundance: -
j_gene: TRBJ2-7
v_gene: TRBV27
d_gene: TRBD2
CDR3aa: CASSLGLGGRGYEQYF
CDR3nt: TGTGCCAGCAGTTTAGGCCTAGGCGGGAGGGGATACGAGCAGTACTTC

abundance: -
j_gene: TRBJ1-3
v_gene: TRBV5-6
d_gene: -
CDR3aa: CASSLRSISGNTIYF
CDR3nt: TGTGCCAGCAGCTTGCGCAGTATCTCTGGAAACACCATATATTTT

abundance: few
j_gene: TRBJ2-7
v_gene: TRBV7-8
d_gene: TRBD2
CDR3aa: CASSSRTSGPHWEQYF
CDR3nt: TGTGCCAGCAGCTCCCGGACTAGCGGGCCCCACTGGGAGCAGTACTTC

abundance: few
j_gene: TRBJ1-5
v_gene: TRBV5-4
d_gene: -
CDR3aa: CASSVPYSNQPQHF
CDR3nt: TGTGCCAGCAGCGTCCCATATAGCAATCAGCCCCAGCATTTT

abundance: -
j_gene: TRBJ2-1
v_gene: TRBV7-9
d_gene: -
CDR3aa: CASSITVYNEQFF
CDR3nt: TGTGCCAGCAGCATAACAGTCTACAATGAGCAGTTCTTC

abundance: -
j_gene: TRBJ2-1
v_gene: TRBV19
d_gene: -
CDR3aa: CASSGTYREGFLNEQFF
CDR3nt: TGTGCCAGTAGTGGTACTTACAGGGAAGGATTTCTCAATGAGCAGTTCTTC

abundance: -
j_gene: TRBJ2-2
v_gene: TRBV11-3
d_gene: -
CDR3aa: CASSLVGTLNTGELFF
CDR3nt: TGTGCCAGCAGCTTAGTGGGGACATTGAACACCGGGGAGCTGTTTTTT

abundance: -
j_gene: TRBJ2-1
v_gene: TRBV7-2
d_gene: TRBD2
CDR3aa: CASSFRTSNERQFF
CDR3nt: TGTGCCAGCAGCTTCCGGACTAGCAATGAGAGGCAGTTCTTC

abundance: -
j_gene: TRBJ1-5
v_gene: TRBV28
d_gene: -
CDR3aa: CASSQDRGNQPQHF
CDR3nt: TGTGCCAGCAGCCAAGATCGTGGCAATCAGCCCCAGCATTTT

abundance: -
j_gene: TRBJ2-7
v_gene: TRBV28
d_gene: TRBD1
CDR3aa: CASSSTGREQYF
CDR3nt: TGTGCCAGCAGTTCGACAGGGCGCGAGCAGTACTTC

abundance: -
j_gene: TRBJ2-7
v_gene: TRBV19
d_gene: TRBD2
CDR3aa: CASSIYGGRAKGCYEQYF
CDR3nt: TGTGCCAGTAGTATATACGGCGGGAGGGCCAAAGGATGCTACGAGCAGTACTTC

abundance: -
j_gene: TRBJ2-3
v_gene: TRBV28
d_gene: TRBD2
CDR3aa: CASSSRGLAARTDTQYF
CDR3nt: TGTGCCAGCAGTTCACGGGGACTAGCGGCTCGCACAGATACGCAGTATTTT

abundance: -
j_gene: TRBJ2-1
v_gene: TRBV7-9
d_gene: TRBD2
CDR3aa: CASSLGLAGGQIYNEQFF
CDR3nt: TGTGCCAGCAGCTTGGGGCTAGCGGGAGGACAGATCTACAATGAGCAGTTCTTC

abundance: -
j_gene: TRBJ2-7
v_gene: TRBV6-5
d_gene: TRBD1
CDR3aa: CASSWGTGPYEQYF
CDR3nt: TGTGCCAGCAGTTGGGGGACAGGGCCCTACGAGCAGTACTTC

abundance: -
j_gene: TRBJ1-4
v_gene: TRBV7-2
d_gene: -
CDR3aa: CASSLAFGGREKLFF
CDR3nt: TGTGCCAGCAGCCTAGCTTTCGGGGGTCGGGAAAAACTGTTTTTT

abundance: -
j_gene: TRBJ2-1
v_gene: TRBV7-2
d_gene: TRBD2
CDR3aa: CASSPGTSALYNEQFF
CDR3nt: TGTGCCAGCAGCCCGGGGACTAGCGCCCTCTACAATGAGCAGTTCTTC

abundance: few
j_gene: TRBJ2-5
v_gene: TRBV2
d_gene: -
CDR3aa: CASRGRDSVQETQYF
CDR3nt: TGTGCCAGCAGGGGCCGGGACTCCGTACAAGAGACCCAGTACTTC

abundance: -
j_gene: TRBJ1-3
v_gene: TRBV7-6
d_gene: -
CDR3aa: CASSPDGGRDTIYF
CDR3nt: TGTGCCAGCAGCCCAGATGGAGGGCGAGACACCATATATTTT

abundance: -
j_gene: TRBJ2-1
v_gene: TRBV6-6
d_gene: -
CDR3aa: CASSISSAHEQFF
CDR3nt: TGTGCCAGCAGTATTTCTAGCGCCCATGAGCAGTTCTTC

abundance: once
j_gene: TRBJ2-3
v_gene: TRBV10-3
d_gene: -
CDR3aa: CAISEENTDTQYF
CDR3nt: TGTGCCATCAGTGAAGAGAACACAGATACGCAGTATTTT

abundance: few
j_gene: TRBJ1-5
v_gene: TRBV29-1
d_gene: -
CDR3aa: CSVQGRGNQPQHF
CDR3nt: TGCAGCGTTCAGGGGAGGGGCAATCAGCCCCAGCATTTT

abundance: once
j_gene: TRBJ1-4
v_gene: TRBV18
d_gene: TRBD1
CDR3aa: CASSPSAEAGGREKLFF
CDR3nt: TGTGCCAGCTCACCATCGGCAGAGGCAGGGGGGCGTGAAAAACTGTTTTTT

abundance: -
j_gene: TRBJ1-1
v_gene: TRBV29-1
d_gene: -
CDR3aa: CSAERGREAFF
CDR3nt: TGCAGCGCTGAGCGGGGTCGCGAAGCTTTCTTT

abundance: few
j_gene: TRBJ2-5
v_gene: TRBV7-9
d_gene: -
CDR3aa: CASSLNTGDKRTQYF
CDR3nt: TGTGCCAGCAGCTTAAACACCGGGGACAAGAGAACCCAGTACTTC

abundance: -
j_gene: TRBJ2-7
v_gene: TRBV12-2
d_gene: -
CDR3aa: CASRTGLAGPRSYEQYF
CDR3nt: TGTGCAAGTCGCACGGGACTAGCGGGACCCCGCTCCTACGAGCAGTACTTC

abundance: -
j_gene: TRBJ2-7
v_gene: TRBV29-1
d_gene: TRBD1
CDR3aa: CSVVGQGFPYEQYF
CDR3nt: TGCAGCGTTGTGGGACAGGGTTTTCCCTACGAGCAGTACTTC

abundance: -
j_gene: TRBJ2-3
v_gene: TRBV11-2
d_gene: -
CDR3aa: CASSLGLATSTDTQYF
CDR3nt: TGTGCCAGCAGCTTAGGTCTAGCGACTAGCACAGATACGCAGTATTTT

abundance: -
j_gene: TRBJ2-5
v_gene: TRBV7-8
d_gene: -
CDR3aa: CATQGGYQETQYF
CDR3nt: TGTGCCACCCAGGGGGGGTACCAAGAGACCCAGTACTTC

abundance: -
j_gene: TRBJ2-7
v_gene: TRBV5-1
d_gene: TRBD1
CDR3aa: CASSLESRDRGNEQYF
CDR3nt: TGCGCCAGCAGCTTGGAGTCCCGGGACAGGGGTAACGAGCAGTACTTC

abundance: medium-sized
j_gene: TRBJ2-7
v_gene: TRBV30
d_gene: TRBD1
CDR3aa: CAWARTGGYEQYF
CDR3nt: TGTGCCTGGGCGCGGACAGGGGGCTACGAGCAGTACTTC

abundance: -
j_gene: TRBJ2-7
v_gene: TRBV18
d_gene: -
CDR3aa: CASSPQGGDPRLHEQYF
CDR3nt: TGTGCCAGCTCACCGCAGGGGGGGGACCCCAGGCTTCACGAGCAGTACTTC

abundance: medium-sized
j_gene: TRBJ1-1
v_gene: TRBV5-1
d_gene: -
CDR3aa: CASSPRPTGSTEAFF
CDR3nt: TGCGCCAGCAGCCCGCGACCCACAGGGTCCACTGAAGCTTTCTTT

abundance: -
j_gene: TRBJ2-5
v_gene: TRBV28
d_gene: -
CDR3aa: CASSPGTLYQETQYF
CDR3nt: TGTGCCAGCAGCCCCGGGACATTGTACCAAGAGACCCAGTACTTC

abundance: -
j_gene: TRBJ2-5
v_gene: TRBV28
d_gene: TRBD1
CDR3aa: CASSLRWTGQETQYF
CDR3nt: TGTGCCAGCAGTTTACGATGGACAGGGCAGGAGACCCAGTACTTC